The sequence of this T cell receptor (beta chain) was determined in a study of shared clonotypes between healthy human individuals (dated by TCRdb to 2019 to 2021). With respect to the entire study: A couple of women and a few men aged 18 to 49 years were included in the cohort. For each donor, CD4 naive and CD4 memory were each run on three plates, CD8 naive on two plates, and CD8 memory on one plate. To estimate repertoire size and how much clonotypes are shared between individuals, the study performed deep sequencing of blood TCR repertoires from a few healthy adults. Different laboratories and diverse techniques were used to prepare libraries and sequence TCR repertoires, to increase sequencing depth and limit assay-specific biases. Between about 0.8 and 9 billion PBMCs per donor were obtained by leukapheresis. Findings and caveats that apply to the study as a whole: Even with the large sequencing depth, rarefaction of the sorted-subset datasets indicated that sequencing was incomplete. Based on pairwise subsampling, the degree of clonotype sharing among donors was expected to be affected by sequencing depth. Naive subsets generally had larger estimated clonotype richness than memory subsets. Because the study included a small number of donors, the genetic and exposure-history diversity represented was limited. Roughly 5% of naive CD4, 3.5% of naive CD8, approximately 2.2% of memory CD4, and around 0.4% of memory CD8 clonotypes were shared across four donors. Compared with non-shared clonotypes, clonotypes shared by all four sorted-subset donors had higher generation probabilities. Sampling was restricted to blood, and TCR repertoires in tissue are likely to differ from TCR repertoires in blood.

The germline V gene yields KGHSH for CDR1 and LQKENI for CDR2. Inclusive of the bounding cysteine and phenylalanine, the CDR3 is 14 residues long. Only the CDR3 portion is preserved as DNA: 42 bases, with reading frame beginning at the first base. V lost 3 bases and J lost 4 bases; the stretch between them is 10 bases long. TCR CDR3 regions were amplified from genomic DNA by multiplex PCR using the deep immunoSEQ assay. For each cell subset, the extracted genomic DNA was distributed evenly across all wells of several immunoSEQ 96-well plates, and each plate served as one replicate. Each replicate PCR for sorted subsets received about 0.2 ug genomic DNA, equal to tens of thousands of T cell genomes. Purified libraries were measured with a Qubit 3.0 fluorometer, size-checked on a Bioanalyzer 2100, and measured again with the KAPA Library Quantification kit. Each immunoSEQ 96-well plate was sequenced on its own single-read 150-cycle Illumina NextSeq 550 flow cell. The authors processed their data as follows. Because only junctional sequences without quality scores were contained in the immunoSEQ output, filtering matching that applied to full-length reads could not be performed. Sequences were annotated with PyIR, a Python wrapper for IgBLAST v1.9, and V/J genes and CDR3 were assigned using IMGT germline references. Any read was removed if the V/J assignment was weak (E-value above 1e-6), the CDR3 was missing, or the read contained stop codons, out-of-frame junctions, or ambiguous translated residues. A V3J clonotype was defined by an identical inferred V gene, J gene, and CDR3 amino acid sequence. Percentage overlap between repertoires was computed as shared unique clonotypes divided by the size of the smaller repertoire. Richness of each repertoire was evaluated using RTK rarefaction, the Chao1 estimator, and Recon v2.1 estimates of unobserved clonotypes. For all TCRbeta clonotypes obtained by the gDNA method from a handful of donors, generation probabilities were computed with OLGA. TCRdb retrieved this table from immuneACCESS and kept in-frame rearrangements only. Not all clones are present; in checked studies, unresolved V genes account for under half, and no reason is known for the remainder. V and J calls and clone size are those listed in that table; D and trimming were worked out from the DNA. For this sample the table gives around 1.9 million clones, of which about 92% were detected only once. The top ten constitute approximately 1.7% of the sample.

For the CD8 naive samples, CD45RO-negative cells were positively selected for CCR7, yielding a CD45RA+CCR7+ population from which TemRA cells were excluded. The donors were healthy, HIV-negative adults with no recently reported acute infections or vaccinations. Every donor was a Caucasian adult residing in Nashville, Tennessee, USA. Blood was collected by leukapheresis, and PBMCs were isolated by Ficoll-Histopaque density gradient centrifugation and then cryopreserved in liquid nitrogen vapor phase. Analytical flow cytometry was used to check the purity and quantity of each magnetically sorted T cell population. Each sorted fraction had its genomic DNA isolated and then quantified by UV absorbance on a Nanodrop 2000c. Comment on this clone: It lacks a known antigen. Per-base quality was not reported, and no clone a single base away is much larger than it.

The chain was built from TRBV18 and TRBJ2-1; no D gene is confidently identified. The clonotype was recovered from a man in his late teens or twenties in good health. Some clones in this sample may be carry-over from other donors' samples. The sample taken for sequencing was naive CD8+ T cells from PBMCs. Taken with the paper, the label for cell subset or site translates to: CD45RA+CCR7+. The CDR3 protein: CASSPWTEYNEQFF. The nucleotides are TGTGCCAGCTCACCGTGGACGGAATACAATGAGCAGTTCTTC.